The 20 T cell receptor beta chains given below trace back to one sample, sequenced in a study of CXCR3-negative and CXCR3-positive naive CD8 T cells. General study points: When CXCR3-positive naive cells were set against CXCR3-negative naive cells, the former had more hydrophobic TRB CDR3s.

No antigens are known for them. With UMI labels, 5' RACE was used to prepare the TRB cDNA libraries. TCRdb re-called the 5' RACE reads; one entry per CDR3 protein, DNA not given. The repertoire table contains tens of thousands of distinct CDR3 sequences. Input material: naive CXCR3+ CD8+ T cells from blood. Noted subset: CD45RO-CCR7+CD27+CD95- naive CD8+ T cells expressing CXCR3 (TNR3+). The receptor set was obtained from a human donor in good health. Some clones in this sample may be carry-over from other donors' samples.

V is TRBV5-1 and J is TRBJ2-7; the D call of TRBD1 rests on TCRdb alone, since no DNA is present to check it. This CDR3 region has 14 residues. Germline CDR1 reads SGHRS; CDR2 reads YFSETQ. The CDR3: CASGGGQETYEQYF. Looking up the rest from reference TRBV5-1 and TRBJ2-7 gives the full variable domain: KAGVTQTPRYLIKTRGQQVTLSCSPISGHRSVSWYQQTPGQGLQFLFEYFSETQRNKGNFPGRFSGRQFSNSRSEMNVSTLELGDSALYLCASGGGQETYEQYFGPGTRLTVT.

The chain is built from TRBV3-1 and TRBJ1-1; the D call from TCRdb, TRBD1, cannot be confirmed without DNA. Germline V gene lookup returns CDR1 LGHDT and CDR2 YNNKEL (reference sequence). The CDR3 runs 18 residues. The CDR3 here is CASWSGTGGDGAATEAFF.

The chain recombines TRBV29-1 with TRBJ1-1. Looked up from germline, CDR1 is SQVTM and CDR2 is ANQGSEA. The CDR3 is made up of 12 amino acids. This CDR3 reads CSVGRLNTEAFF. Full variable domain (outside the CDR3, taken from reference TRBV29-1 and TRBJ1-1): SAVISQKPSRDICQRGTSLTIQCQVDSQVTMMFWYRQQPGQSLTLIATANQGSEATYESGFVIDKFPISRPNLTFSTLTVSNMSPEDSSIYLCSVGRLNTEAFFGQGTRLTVV.

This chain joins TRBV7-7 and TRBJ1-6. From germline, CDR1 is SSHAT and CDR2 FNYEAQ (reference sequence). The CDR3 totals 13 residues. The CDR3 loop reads CASSLKENSPLHF.

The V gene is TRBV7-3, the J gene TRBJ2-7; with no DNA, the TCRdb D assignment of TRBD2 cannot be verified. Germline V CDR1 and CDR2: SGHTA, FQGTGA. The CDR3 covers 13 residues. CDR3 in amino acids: CASSLGTSGSLYF.

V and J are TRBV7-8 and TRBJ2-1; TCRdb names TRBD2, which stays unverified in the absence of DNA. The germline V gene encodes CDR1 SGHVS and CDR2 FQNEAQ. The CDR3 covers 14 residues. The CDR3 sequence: CASTILGVASEQFF.

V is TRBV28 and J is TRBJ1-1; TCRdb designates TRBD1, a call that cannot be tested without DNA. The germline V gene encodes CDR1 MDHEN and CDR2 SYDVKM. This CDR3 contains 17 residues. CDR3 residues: CASSSTRTGGLNTEAFF.

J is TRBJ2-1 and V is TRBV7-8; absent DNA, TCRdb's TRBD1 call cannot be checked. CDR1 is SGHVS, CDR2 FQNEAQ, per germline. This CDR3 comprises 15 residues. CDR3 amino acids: CASSPRTGFYNEQFF.

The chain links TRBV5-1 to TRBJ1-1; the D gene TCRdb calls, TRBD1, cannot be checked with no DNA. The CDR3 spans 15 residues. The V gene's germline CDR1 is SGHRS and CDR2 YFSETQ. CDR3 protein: CASSLTGAVNTVAFF.

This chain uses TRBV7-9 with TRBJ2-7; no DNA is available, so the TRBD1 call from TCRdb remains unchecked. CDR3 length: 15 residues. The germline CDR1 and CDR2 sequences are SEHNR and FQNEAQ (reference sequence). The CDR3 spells CASSPRDRHSYEQYF.

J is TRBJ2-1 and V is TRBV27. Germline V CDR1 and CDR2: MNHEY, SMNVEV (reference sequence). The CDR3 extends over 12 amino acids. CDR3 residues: CASSFGLSEQFF.

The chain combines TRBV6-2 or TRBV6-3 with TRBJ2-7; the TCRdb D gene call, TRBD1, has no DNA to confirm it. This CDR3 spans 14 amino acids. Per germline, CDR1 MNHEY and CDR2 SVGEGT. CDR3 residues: CASSLTGTIYEQYF.

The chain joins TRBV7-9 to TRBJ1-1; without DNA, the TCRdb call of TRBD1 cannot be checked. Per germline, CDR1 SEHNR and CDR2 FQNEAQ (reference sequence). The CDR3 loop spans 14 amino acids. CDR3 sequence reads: CASSFTGLNTEAFF.

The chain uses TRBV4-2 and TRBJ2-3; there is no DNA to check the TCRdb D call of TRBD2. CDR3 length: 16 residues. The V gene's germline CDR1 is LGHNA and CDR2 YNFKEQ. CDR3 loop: CASSQAGLGRSDTQYF.

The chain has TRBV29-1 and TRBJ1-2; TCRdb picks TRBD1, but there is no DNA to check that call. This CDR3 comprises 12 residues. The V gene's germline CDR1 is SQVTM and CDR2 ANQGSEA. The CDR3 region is CSVWDGSYGYTF. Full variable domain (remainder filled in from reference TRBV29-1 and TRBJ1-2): SAVISQKPSRDICQRGTSLTIQCQVDSQVTMMFWYRQQPGQSLTLIATANQGSEATYESGFVIDKFPISRPNLTFSTLTVSNMSPEDSSIYLCSVWDGSYGYTFGSGTRLTVV.

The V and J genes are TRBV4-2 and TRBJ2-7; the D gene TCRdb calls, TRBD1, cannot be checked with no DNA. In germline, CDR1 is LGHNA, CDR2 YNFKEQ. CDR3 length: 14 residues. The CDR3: CASSQEGGYYEQYF.

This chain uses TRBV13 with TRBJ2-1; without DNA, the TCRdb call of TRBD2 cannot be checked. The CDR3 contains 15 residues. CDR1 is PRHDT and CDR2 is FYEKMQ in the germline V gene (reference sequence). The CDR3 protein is CASSFGVAGDNEQFF.

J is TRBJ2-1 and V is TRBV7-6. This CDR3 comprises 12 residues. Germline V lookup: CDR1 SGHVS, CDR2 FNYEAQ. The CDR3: CASSLALNEQFF.

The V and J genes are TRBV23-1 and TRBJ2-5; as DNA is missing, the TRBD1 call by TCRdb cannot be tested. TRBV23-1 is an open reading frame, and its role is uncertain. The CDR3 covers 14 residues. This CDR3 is CASPTPTGLETQYF.

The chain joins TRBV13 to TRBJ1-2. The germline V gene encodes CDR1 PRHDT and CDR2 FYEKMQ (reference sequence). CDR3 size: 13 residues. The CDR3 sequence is CASSIGGYGGYTF.